This T cell receptor (beta chain) was found in a study of PD-1 blockade in classical Hodgkin lymphoma. Broader study findings: Patients who began taking nivolumab under 1 year after ASCT were left out. By C4D1 there was a significant rise in CD4+ TCR diversity but not in CD8+ TCR diversity. It was reported that newly diagnosed patients had less baseline TCR diversity than healthy donors.

Clones were sequenced by immunoSEQ multiplex PCR, and TCRdb holds only the in-frame ones, with some missing. Seen here are some 150,000 clones, 78% observed once, and the top ten hold roughly 10%. As concerns this clone: Its target is not known.

V was pared by 8 bases and J by 8 bases, with 16 bases between. The CDR3 is 13 amino acids. The V gene's germline CDR1 is LNHDA and CDR2 SQIVND (reference sequence). Every patient was affected by relapse after autologous stem cell transplantation, while exposure to brentuximab vedotin was not uniform. This sequence originates from a human donor with classical Hodgkin lymphoma. Sequencing used peripheral blood mononuclear cells (PBMCs), obtained before the second cycle of nivolumab. This sequence joins TRBV19 and TRBJ2-1; perhaps TRBD1 as D (6 bases). CDR3 DNA sequence: TGTGCCAGTCTGCACAGGGAAAGGGATGAGCAGTTCTTC. Protein sequence: CASLHRERDEQFF.